Presented here are 32 T cell receptor beta chains from one specimen sequenced in a study of early T cells in non-severe SARS-CoV-2 infection. TCRdb processed the 5' RACE reads anew with MiXCR; each CDR3 protein has one entry. The data show under 85,000 distinct CDR3 sequences, with 4.5% to 6% seen just once and less than 9.5% held by the top ten. This sample comprised whole blood, obtained at baseline. The receptors originated from an adult who was a healthcare worker with PCR-confirmed SARS-CoV-2 infection or an uninfected control (not recorded which).

The chain has TRBV20-1 and TRBJ2-7; TRBD2 agrees at 7 bases. The CDR3 sequence is 15 residues long. Germline CDR1 is DFQATT and CDR2 is SNEGSKA (reference sequence). Unmatched junction bases numbered 6, after V lost 0 bases and J lost 1 base. The CDR3 reads CSARDPSGPSYEQYF. The CDR3 DNA reads as TGCAGTGCTAGAGATCCTAGCGGCCCTTCCTACGAGCAGTACTTC.

V gene TRBV27 combines with J gene TRBJ2-7; D is undetermined. V lost 6 bases and J 4 bases, leaving 13 bases between the germline ends. Germline V gene sequence: CDR1 MNHEY, CDR2 SMNVEV (reference sequence). This CDR3 is built from 13 residues. CDR3 sequence: CASSIMPGYEQYF. The CDR3 DNA reads as TGTGCCAGCAGCATCATGCCCGGGTACGAGCAGTACTTC.

Many counts were recorded for this clonotype. The chain combines TRBV6-1 with TRBJ2-7; D is unresolved. This CDR3 spans 14 amino acids. The germline V and J ends were trimmed by 2 bases and 0 bases, with 8 bases remaining between them. Germline V CDR1 and CDR2: MNHNS, SASEGT. The CDR3 is CASSELESSYEQYF. CDR3 bases: TGTGCCAGCAGTGAATTGGAGAGCTCCTACGAGCAGTACTTC.

This clonotype was detected many times. This rearrangement joins TRBV27 to TRBJ2-1; 14 nucleotides agree with TRBD2. Trimming cost V 6 bases and J 7 bases; bases outside gene matches: 23. CDR3 size: 21 residues. CDR1 is MNHEY, CDR2 SMNVEV, per germline (reference sequence). The CDR3 is CASSPIAQLGLAGEGGNEQFF. The CDR3 nucleotides are TGTGCCAGCAGCCCAATCGCCCAACTGGGACTAGCGGGAGAGGGGGGGAATGAGCAGTTCTTC.

In its sample, this clonotype was seen many times. The V call is TRBV2, the J call TRBJ1-1; the match to TRBD1 covers 10 bases. Per the germline V gene, CDR1 is SNHLY and CDR2 is FYNNEI. The ends lost 5 bases at V and 5 bases at J; junction bases unmatched: 5. The CDR3 is 14 residues long. The CDR3 bases are TGTGCCAGCAGTCCTGACAGGGGGCGAACTGAAGCTTTCTTT. It is translated as CASSPDRGRTEAFF. The full variable domain, with the rest looked up from reference TRBV2 and TRBJ1-1, is EPEVTQTPSHQVTQMGQEVILRCVPISNHLYFYWYRQILGQKVEFLVSFYNNEISEKSEIFDDQFSVERPDGSNFTLKIRSTKLEDSAMYFCASSPDRGRTEAFFGQGTRLTVV.

This clonotype showed up many times. The V gene is TRBV7-8, the J gene TRBJ2-7; 8 bases align to TRBD2. The CDR3 length is 15 residues. Looked up from germline, CDR1 is SGHVS and CDR2 is FQNEAQ. With V trimmed by 5 bases and J by 2 bases, 8 bases remained unmatched. This CDR3 is CASSMLSGATYEQYF. The CDR3, as DNA: TGTGCCAGCAGCATGCTTAGCGGGGCGACCTACGAGCAGTACTTC. The complete variable domain, with remaining parts taken from reference TRBV7-8 and TRBJ2-7, reads GAGVSQSPRYKVAKRGQDVALRCDPISGHVSLFWYQQALGQGPEFLTYFQNEAQLDKSGLPSDRFFAERPEGSVSTLKIQRTQQEDSAVYLCASSMLSGATYEQYFGPGTRLTVT.

This clonotype was seen ten or more times. V gene TRBV7-9 combines with J gene TRBJ1-1; D is uncertain. V dropped 2 bases and J dropped 8 bases, with 18 bases sitting between them. Germline CDR1 is SEHNR and CDR2 is FQNEAQ (reference sequence). The CDR3 runs 15 residues. This CDR3 reads CASSLPPRAVHEAFF. For the CDR3, the DNA is TGTGCCAGCAGCTTACCCCCAAGGGCCGTCCACGAAGCTTTCTTT. The full variable domain, rest sourced from reference TRBV7-9 and TRBJ1-1, is DTGVSQNPRHKITKRGQNVTFRCDPISEHNRLYWYRQTLGQGPEFLTYFQNEAQLEKSRLLSDRFSAERPKGSFSTLEIQRTEQGDSAMYLCASSLPPRAVHEAFFGQGTRLTVV.

This clonotype has a count of ten or more. The rearrangement links TRBV3-1 to TRBJ2-1, with D perhaps matching TRBD1 (5 bases). Per the germline V gene, CDR1 is LGHDT and CDR2 is YNNKEL (reference sequence). The CDR3 has 12 amino acids. Trimming cost V 4 bases and J 7 bases, with 8 bases left between them. The CDR3 spells CASSPGLNEQFF. CDR3 nucleotides: TGTGCCAGCAGCCCAGGGCTAAATGAGCAGTTCTTC.

This clonotype was observed a few times. The V and J genes are TRBV9 and TRBJ2-2; TRBD2 matches at 7 bases. The J segment lost 4 bases and the V segment lost 0 bases, leaving 6 bases of the junction unmatched. CDR3 length: 16 residues. The germline V gene has CDR1 SGDLS and CDR2 YYNGEE. CDR3 DNA: TGTGCCAGCAGCGTAGAGCGGGATCCGGCCACCGGGGAGCTGTTTTTT. Translating it yields CASSVERDPATGELFF.

This clonotype was seen ten or more times. The rearrangement joins TRBV10-1 to TRBJ2-7; D not certain. Per germline, CDR1 WNHNN and CDR2 SYGVQD (reference sequence). The CDR3 runs to 12 residues. V was shortened by 3 bases and J by 2 bases, with 5 bases between the two germline ends. In DNA, the CDR3 is TGCGCCAGCAGTGACAGAACCTACGAGCAGTACTTC. Protein sequence: CASSDRTYEQYF.

As for this clonotype: A much larger clone is a single base away; this may be a read error. This chain joins TRBV30 and TRBJ2-7; D possibly corresponds to TRBD2 (5 bases). Germline V lookup: CDR1 GTSNPN, CDR2 SVGIG (reference sequence). The CDR3 loop spans 12 amino acids. The DNA for the CDR3 is TGTGCCGGGAGTTATGGGGTAGCCGAGCAGTACTTC. It yields the protein CAGSYGVAEQYF.

The sample holds many counts of this clonotype. CDR3 nucleotides: TGTGCCAGCAGCTTTGGTAACCAAGAGACCCAGTACTTC. It translates to CASSFGNQETQYF. This chain uses TRBV11-2 with TRBJ2-5; D call uncertain. Per the germline V gene, CDR1 is SGHAT and CDR2 is FQNNGV. V shed 3 bases and J shed 0 bases, with 5 bases lying between them. The CDR3 extends over 13 amino acids.

The chain uses TRBV20-1 and TRBJ2-1; D perhaps matches TRBD2 (6 bases). V lost 1 base and J lost 3, with 13 bases in between. Germline values: CDR1 DFQATT, CDR2 SNEGSKA (reference sequence). The CDR3 contains 15 residues. CDR3 sequence: CSARAEGSIYNEQFF. The DNA for the CDR3 is TGCAGTGCTAGAGCGGAGGGGAGTATCTACAATGAGCAGTTCTTC.

This clonotype occurred a few times. The chain recombines TRBV28 with TRBJ1-2; the D is unclear. The CDR3 extends over 15 amino acids. Trimming removed 10 bases from V and 8 bases from J, with 26 bases in between. Germline V gene lookup returns CDR1 MDHEN and CDR2 SYDVKM. The CDR3 DNA follows: TGTGCCATGGGGTCCCCTCGAGGCGCCTCAGAGGGCTACACCTTC. This gives the protein CAMGSPRGASEGYTF.

This clonotype was seen a handful of times. The chain joins TRBV10-3 to TRBJ1-1, with a tentative D call TRBD1 (5 bases). The germline V gene encodes CDR1 ENHRY and CDR2 SYGVKD. V gave up 5 bases and J gave up 3 bases, with 16 bases separating them. The CDR3 totals 15 residues. CDR3 coding DNA: TGTGCCATCAGTCGAACAGCCGGAGGGGACACTGAAGCTTTCTTT. Encoded protein: CAISRTAGGDTEAFF.

This chain connects TRBV28 to TRBJ1-1; D perhaps matches TRBD1 (6 bases). Germline-derived CDR1 and CDR2 are MDHEN and SYDVKM. The CDR3 sequence is 17 residues long. V was clipped by 3 bases and J by 5 bases, with 22 bases between them. The CDR3 region has the DNA TGTGCCAGCAGTTTCGGGGGCGCGGGGGTGAGTACGACTGAAGCTTTCTTT. This sequence encodes CASSFGGAGVSTTEAFF.

Ten or more counts support this clonotype. The chain employs TRBV12-3 or TRBV12-4 and TRBJ1-5; the match to TRBD1 covers 8 bases. The CDR3 covers 13 residues. Trimming removed 6 bases from V and 7 bases from J; junction bases left unmatched: 5. The CDR3: CASSSGGYQPQHF. Here the CDR3 DNA reads TGTGCCAGCAGCTCAGGGGGCTACCAGCCCCAGCATTTT.

There are a few counts of this clonotype. This chain joins TRBV7-8 and TRBJ1-3, with 7 bases that match TRBD1. Germline values: CDR1 SGHVS, CDR2 FQNEAQ. There are 14 residues in the CDR3. The trim removed 5 bases at V and 2 bases at J, leaving 3 bases unmatched. The DNA for the CDR3 is TGTGCCAGCAGCACAGGGGTAGCTGGAAACACCATATATTTT. Amino acid sequence: CASSTGVAGNTIYF.

This clonotype was seen a handful of times. CDR3 in DNA: TGTGCCAGCAGTGAAGTCCCCAGGGGGCAGGTTCAGCCCCAGCATTTT. This gives the protein CASSEVPRGQVQPQHF. The rearrangement joins TRBV2 to TRBJ1-5; the match to TRBD1 covers 8 bases. The CDR3 runs to 16 residues. Germline V gene sequence: CDR1 SNHLY, CDR2 FYNNEI. Trimming took 1 base from V and 6 from J; bases not matched to a gene: 8.

As to this clonotype: Germline is not matched at one junction end, which may reflect a read error. As DNA, the CDR3 is TGCGCCAGCAGCCAAGTTTCCAGGGGCGCCGTCTATGGCTACGCCTTC. Translated: CASSQVSRGAVYGYAF. This chain links TRBV4-1 with TRBJ1-2; D is perhaps TRBD1 (6 bases). The germline V gene has CDR1 MGHRA and CDR2 YSYEKL. The CDR3 has 16 amino acids.

This clonotype has ten or more counts. The DNA for the CDR3 is TGTGCCAGCAGCTACGGGGGGACTAGCATAGCCCACGAGCAGTACTTC. Amino acids: CASSYGGTSIAHEQYF. This sequence joins TRBV7-9 and TRBJ2-7; 9 positions match TRBD2. This CDR3 region has 16 residues. V shed 4 bases, J shed 5 bases, and the junction held 12 bases outside the gene matches. In germline, CDR1 is SEHNR, CDR2 FQNEAQ (reference sequence).

This clonotype was counted a few times. The V call is TRBV12-3 or TRBV12-4, the J call TRBJ2-7; maybe TRBD2 (6 bases). The CDR3 is made up of 13 amino acids. V lost 4 bases, J lost 0 bases, and 7 bases lay in between. CDR3 residues: CASSWGGSYEQYF. CDR3 coding DNA: TGTGCCAGCAGTTGGGGAGGCTCCTACGAGCAGTACTTC.

At least ten counts were recorded for this clonotype. The gene calls are TRBV7-9 and TRBJ1-1; unclear D gene. The CDR3 length is 11 residues. Germline V gene data show CDR1 as SEHNR and CDR2 as FQNEAQ (reference sequence). V was cut by 3 bases and J by 4 bases, with 3 bases left in between. CDR3 residues: CASSFGTEAFF. The DNA of the CDR3 is TGTGCCAGCAGCTTCGGCACTGAAGCTTTCTTT.

This clonotype was observed a handful of times. This chain links TRBV14 with TRBJ1-1; 7 bases map to TRBD1. V gave up 4 bases and J gave up 8 bases; unmatched junction bases: 4. This CDR3 contains 12 residues. Germline CDR1 and CDR2: SGHDN and FVKESK. Written as DNA, the CDR3 is TGTGCCAGCAGCCCAGGACAGGAGGAAGCTTTCTTT. Its protein product is CASSPGQEEAFF.

The chain combines TRBV6-6 with TRBJ2-7; the D is unclear. Germline V gene lookup returns CDR1 MNHNY and CDR2 SVGAGI (reference sequence). The CDR3 contains 15 residues. Trimming took off 5 bases at V and 2 bases at J, with 16 bases between the two ends. CDR3 sequence (DNA): TGTGCCAGCAGTAAACGAGTACCTTCCACCTACGAGCAGTACTTC. This codes for CASSKRVPSTYEQYF.

The rearrangement links TRBV18 to TRBJ2-7; a weak D match, TRBD1 (6 bases). CDR3 length equals 14 residues. Germline CDR1 reads KGHSH; CDR2 reads LQKENI. V was clipped by 3 bases and J by 2 bases, with 11 bases between them. The CDR3 nucleotides read TGTGCCAGCTCACCCACAGGGAGCCCCTACGAGCAGTACTTC. It yields the protein CASSPTGSPYEQYF.

This clonotype was counted a few times. V is TRBV20-1 and J is TRBJ2-1, with D unresolved. The CDR3 sequence is 15 residues long. From germline, CDR1 is DFQATT and CDR2 SNEGSKA (reference sequence). V shed 3 bases and J shed 0 bases, with 12 bases lying between them. The CDR3 protein is CSASPALSSYNEQFF. The CDR3, as DNA: TGCAGTGCTAGCCCAGCGCTCAGCTCCTACAATGAGCAGTTCTTC.

A few counts support this clonotype. The V gene is TRBV12-5, the J gene TRBJ1-1; TRBD1 matches 8 bases. V shed 1 base, J shed 1 base, and the junction held 2 bases outside the gene matches. The CDR3 sequence is 15 residues long. Germline V gene sequence: CDR1 LGHNT, CDR2 FRNRAP. CDR3 sequence reads: CASGLETGGNTEAFF. The CDR3, as DNA: TGTGCTAGTGGTTTGGAAACAGGGGGGAACACTGAAGCTTTCTTT.

This clonotype was seen at least ten times. The rearrangement uses TRBV19 and TRBJ2-2; D may be TRBD2 (5 bases). Germline lookup yields CDR1 LNHDA and CDR2 SQIVND (reference sequence). The CDR3 is 14 amino acids. V was cut by 7 bases and J by 1 base, with 10 bases left in between. CDR3 protein: CASKADLNTGELFF. CDR3 DNA sequence: TGTGCCAGTAAAGCGGACCTGAACACCGGGGAGCTGTTTTTT.

Many counts were recorded for this clonotype. The rearrangement links TRBV27 to TRBJ2-2, with 7 bases lining up with TRBD1. Germline V lookup: CDR1 MNHEY, CDR2 SMNVEV (reference sequence). V was pared by 6 bases and J by 2 bases, with 9 bases of the junction left unmatched. The CDR3 contains 16 residues. CDR3 sequence reads: CASSRQGSSNTGELFF. The CDR3 nucleotides are TGTGCCAGCAGCAGACAGGGATCATCCAACACCGGGGAGCTGTTTTTT.

This clonotype was seen many times. This sequence joins TRBV7-6 and TRBJ2-2; 9 nucleotides agree with TRBD1. The CDR3 sequence is 16 residues long. Germline values: CDR1 SGHVS, CDR2 FNYEAQ. The V segment lost 1 base and the J segment 4 bases; nucleotides outside the gene matches: 4. The CDR3 DNA reads TGTGCCAGCAGCTTAGAGAGGACAGGGGTCACCGGGGAGCTGTTTTTT. Its translation: CASSLERTGVTGELFF.

This rearrangement joins TRBV19 to TRBJ2-3; perhaps TRBD2 as D (6 bases). The germline V and J ends were trimmed by 7 bases and 1 base, with 15 bases remaining between them. Germline CDR1 is LNHDA and CDR2 is SQIVND (reference sequence). This CDR3 is 15 amino acids long. The CDR3 DNA follows: TGTGCCAGTACCTCGGGACTCTACCGCACAGATACGCAGTATTTT. Its translation: CASTSGLYRTDTQYF. Full variable domain (missing parts from reference TRBV19 and TRBJ2-3): DGGITQSPKYLFRKEGQNVTLSCEQNLNHDAMYWYRQDPGQGLRLIYYSQIVNDFQKGDIAEGYSVSREKKESFPLTVTSAQKNPTAFYLCASTSGLYRTDTQYFGPGTRLTVL.